Below are 31 T cell receptor beta chains sequenced from a single sample in a study of blood T cell repertoires in COVID-19. Sequenced by immunoSEQ multiplex PCR; TCRdb stores in-frame clones only, minus some. The sample lists 130,000 to 150,000 clones; roughly 80% were seen once. Specimen: peripheral blood. The receptors were sampled from a human donor in a cohort sampled during active COVID-19.

This sequence joins TRBV6-6 and TRBJ2-7; 12 bases are a match to TRBD1. Germline CDR1 and CDR2: MNHNY and SVGAGI (reference sequence). The V segment lost 8 bases and the J segment 6 bases; nucleotides outside the gene matches: 8. The CDR3 runs to 14 residues. Here the CDR3 DNA reads TGTGCCAGCGCAACCGGGACAGGGGGCCGCGAGCAGTACTTC. Protein product: CASATGTGGREQYF.

This chain uses TRBV15 with TRBJ1-1, with 7 bases matching TRBD1. The ends lost 3 bases at V and 1 base at J; junction bases unmatched: 5. The CDR3 is 15 residues long. Looked up from germline, CDR1 is LNHNV and CDR2 is YYDKDF (reference sequence). The CDR3 here is CATSRLGQANTEAFF. The DNA for the CDR3 is TGTGCCACCAGCAGGCTTGGACAGGCGAACACTGAAGCTTTCTTT.

This rearrangement joins TRBV19 to TRBJ1-2, with D possibly TRBD1 on 5 matching bases. Germline V gives CDR1 LNHDA, CDR2 SQIVND (reference sequence). The V end was cut by 6 bases, the J end by 1 base, with 12 bases between. CDR3 length: 14 amino acids. CDR3 in amino acids: CASRPGENNYGYTF. CDR3 DNA sequence: TGTGCCAGTAGGCCGGGGGAGAATAACTATGGCTACACCTTC. The whole variable domain, remainder taken from reference TRBV19 and TRBJ1-2, is DGGITQSPKYLFRKEGQNVTLSCEQNLNHDAMYWYRQDPGQGLRLIYYSQIVNDFQKGDIAEGYSVSREKKESFPLTVTSAQKNPTAFYLCASRPGENNYGYTFGSGTRLTVV.

The genes are TRBV10-3 and TRBJ2-5; 13 positions agree with TRBD2. Germline CDR1 reads ENHRY; CDR2 reads SYGVKD. The J segment lost 4 bases and the V segment lost 2 bases, leaving 1 base of the junction unmatched. The CDR3 is 15 residues long. The DNA for the CDR3 is TGTGCCATCAGTGAGGGACTAGCGGGAGCAGAGACCCAGTACTTC. It translates to CAISEGLAGAETQYF.

This CDR3 is CASSLALGTGFEAFF. The CDR3 nucleotides are TGTGCCAGCAGCTTAGCGCTAGGGACAGGGTTTGAAGCTTTCTTT. The chain carries TRBV7-9 and TRBJ1-1, with 9 bases that match TRBD1. CDR3 size: 15 residues. V lost 0 bases to trimming and J lost 7 bases; unmatched junction nucleotides: 6. In germline, CDR1 is SEHNR, CDR2 FQNEAQ (reference sequence).

The rearrangement uses TRBV2 and TRBJ2-3; 11 bases align to TRBD2. Per the germline V gene, CDR1 is SNHLY and CDR2 is FYNNEI. The V gene end was trimmed by 6 bases and the J gene end by 4 bases; junction bases not matched to a gene: 9. This CDR3 contains 16 residues. The CDR3 DNA is TGTGCCAGCAGACCAACTAGCGGGGGTAGGGCAGATACGCAGTATTTT. It encodes CASRPTSGGRADTQYF.

V usage is TRBV6-5 and J usage is TRBJ2-7, with 7 nucleotides matching TRBD2. The CDR3 loop spans 13 amino acids. The V gene end was trimmed by 7 bases and the J gene end by 1 base; junction bases not matched to a gene: 4. In germline, CDR1 is MNHEY, CDR2 SVGAGI. The CDR3 DNA sequence: TGTGCCAGCAAAGCGGGGCCATCCTACGAGCAGTACTTC. It is translated as CASKAGPSYEQYF.

J is TRBJ2-1 and V is TRBV7-9; 14 bases align to TRBD2. Germline CDR1 is SEHNR and CDR2 is FQNEAQ (reference sequence). The CDR3 runs 16 residues. The junction had 16 bases not matched to a gene; V was cut back by 5 bases and J by 16 bases. CDR3 protein: CASSRGLAGVYITPFF. CDR3 nucleotides: TGTGCCAGCAGCCGGGGACTAGCGGGAGTCTATATCACCCCTTTCTTC. Variable domain in full (rest from reference TRBV7-9 and TRBJ2-1): DTGVSQNPRHKITKRGQNVTFRCDPISEHNRLYWYRQTLGQGPEFLTYFQNEAQLEKSRLLSDRFSAERPKGSFSTLEIQRTEQGDSAMYLCASSRGLAGVYITPFFGPGTRLTVL.

The chain carries TRBV3-1 (or the pseudogene TRBV3-2) and TRBJ2-2, with D perhaps matching TRBD2 (5 bases). The CDR3 contains 15 residues. Germline CDR1 is LGHDT and CDR2 is YNNKEL (reference sequence). V lost 1 base to trimming and J lost 5 bases, with 11 bases between them. The CDR3 DNA sequence: TGTGCCAGCAGCCAAGGGATAGCGTGGACCGGGGAGCTGTTTTTT. This gives the protein CASSQGIAWTGELFF.

The chain joins TRBV7-2 to TRBJ2-1; D might be TRBD1 (6 bases). The ends were cut back, 5 bases at V and 6 bases at J, with 17 bases in the middle. The germline V gene has CDR1 SGHTA and CDR2 FQGNSA. This CDR3 is built from 15 residues. This CDR3 is CASSLTPPQGNEQFF. The CDR3 DNA reads TGTGCCAGCAGCCTCACCCCCCCACAGGGCAATGAGCAGTTCTTC.

J is TRBJ2-5 and V is TRBV20-1; TRBD2 aligns across 7 bases. This CDR3 is 13 amino acids long. The V gene end was trimmed by 3 bases and the J gene end by 2 bases; junction bases not matched to a gene: 3. Germline CDR1 DFQATT, CDR2 SNEGSKA (reference sequence). The CDR3 spells CSASLGGQETQYF. CDR3 coding DNA: TGCAGTGCTAGTTTGGGGGGGCAAGAGACCCAGTACTTC.

This clone was found once. The rearrangement links TRBV6-2 or TRBV6-3 to TRBJ2-3, with 9 bases matching TRBD2. CDR1 and CDR2 from the germline V gene are MNHEY and SVGEGT. V lost 1 base, J lost 4 bases, and 3 bases stayed unmatched. This CDR3 has 15 amino acids. Here the CDR3 DNA reads TGTGCCAGCAGTTACTTAGCGGGAGAGTCAGATACGCAGTATTTT. This sequence encodes CASSYLAGESDTQYF.

The chain has TRBV6-6 and TRBJ2-7; possible D gene TRBD2, 7 bases. CDR1 MNHNY and CDR2 SVGAGI come from the germline V gene (reference sequence). The CDR3 totals 14 residues. V shed 2 bases and J shed 2 bases, with 10 bases lying between them. Written as DNA, the CDR3 is TGTGCCAGCAGTTACAGGGGGGGCCCCTACGAGCAGTACTTC. This codes for CASSYRGGPYEQYF.

J is TRBJ2-5 and V is TRBV29-1; TRBD2 might be the D (6 bases). V was clipped by 3 bases and J by 5 bases, with 16 bases between them. This CDR3 spans 14 amino acids. Germline V CDR1 and CDR2: SQVTM, ANQGSEA. The CDR3 sequence is CSVEIGGKGETQYF. The CDR3 region has the DNA TGCAGCGTTGAGATCGGGGGAAAGGGGGAGACCCAGTACTTC.

The V gene is TRBV9, the J gene TRBJ2-1; D is unresolved. The germline V gene has CDR1 SGDLS and CDR2 YYNGEE. The CDR3 contains 17 residues. Trimming took 0 bases from V and 7 from J, leaving 20 bases between them. CDR3 region: CASSVAAVGHSQNEQFF. The CDR3 region has the DNA TGTGCCAGCAGCGTAGCGGCCGTGGGCCACAGCCAAAATGAGCAGTTCTTC.

CDR3 protein: CASSLGSGNTEAFF. CDR3 nucleotide sequence: TGCGCCAGCAGCTTGGGGTCGGGGAACACTGAAGCTTTCTTT. The chain couples TRBV5-1 to TRBJ1-1; D not resolved. The CDR3 has 14 amino acids. CDR1 is SGHRS, CDR2 YFSETQ, per germline. V lost 0 bases to trimming and J lost 1 base, with 7 bases between them. Variable domain in full (rest from reference TRBV5-1 and TRBJ1-1): KAGVTQTPRYLIKTRGQQVTLSCSPISGHRSVSWYQQTPGQGLQFLFEYFSETQRNKGNFPGRFSGRQFSNSRSEMNVSTLELGDSALYLCASSLGSGNTEAFFGQGTRLTVV.

The V and J genes are TRBV5-6 and TRBJ2-3; 7 bases are shared with TRBD1. Germline CDR1 is SGHDT and CDR2 is YYEEEE. There are 12 residues in the CDR3. The ends lost 4 bases at V and 7 bases at J; junction bases unmatched: 3. The CDR3 region is CASSRQGHTQYF. The CDR3 nucleotides read TGTGCCAGCAGCCGACAGGGACATACGCAGTATTTT.

J is TRBJ1-1 and V is TRBV6-5; 9 bases agree with TRBD1. Trimming took 7 bases from V and 1 from J; bases not matched to a gene: 4. CDR3 length: 14 residues. Germline loops: CDR1 MNHEY, CDR2 SVGAGI. In DNA form, the CDR3 reads TGTGCCAGCAATCCGGGACAGGGGAACACTGAAGCTTTCTTT. It translates to CASNPGQGNTEAFF.

The J gene is TRBJ2-7, the V gene TRBV14, with D possibly being TRBD2 (6 bases). This CDR3 region has 16 residues. The ends were cut back, 1 base at V and 4 bases at J, with 17 bases in the middle. The V gene's germline CDR1 is SGHDN and CDR2 FVKESK. The CDR3, as DNA: TGTGCCAGCAGCCAAGGTCGGAGGGTTCGAGGTTACGAGCAGTACTTC. Amino acids: CASSQGRRVRGYEQYF.

This clone was picked up one time. The J gene is TRBJ1-4, the V gene TRBV30; 10 bases match TRBD1. The V gene end was trimmed by 3 bases and the J gene end by 8 bases; junction bases not matched to a gene: 3. Germline V gene data show CDR1 as GTSNPN and CDR2 as SVGIG (reference sequence). This CDR3 is 13 amino acids long. The CDR3 here is CAWRTGGREKLFF. As DNA, the CDR3 is TGTGCCTGGAGGACAGGGGGCAGGGAAAAACTGTTTTTT.

The chain uses TRBV5-1 and TRBJ2-3; 8 bases fit TRBD1. Trimming at V came to 6 bases and at J to 0 bases, leaving 3 bases not matched to a gene. The CDR3 is 14 residues long. From germline, CDR1 is SGHRS and CDR2 YFSETQ. CDR3 nucleotides: TGCGCCAGCACCAGGGACAGGAGCACAGATACGCAGTATTTT. Its translation: CASTRDRSTDTQYF.

This clone occurred a few times. The chain has TRBV5-1 and TRBJ1-3; the D gene is possibly TRBD1 (6 bases). The CDR3 is 17 residues long. V was shortened by 2 bases and J by 1 base, with 16 bases between the two germline ends. The germline V gene encodes CDR1 SGHRS and CDR2 YFSETQ. CDR3 bases: TGCGCCAGCAGCTTACCCCGGACTGACAGGTCTGGAAACACCATATATTTT. Encoded protein: CASSLPRTDRSGNTIYF.

The rearrangement joins TRBV12-3 or TRBV12-4 to TRBJ2-7; TRBD1 matches 7 bases. The CDR3 spans 13 residues. The V and J ends lost 4 bases and 5 bases, in that order; junction bases with no gene match: 5. CDR3 sequence (DNA): TGTGCCAGCAGTTCTCAGGGGGATAACGAGCAGTACTTC. It translates to CASSSQGDNEQYF.

J is TRBJ1-2 and V is TRBV7-8; D might be TRBD1 (6 bases). The V end was cut by 7 bases, the J end by 1 base, with 16 bases between. Germline CDR1 and CDR2: SGHVS and FQNEAQ. The CDR3 contains 15 residues. As DNA, the CDR3 is TGTGCCAGCACCTCGAGCTCAGGGGATAACTATGGCTACACCTTC. It codes for CASTSSSGDNYGYTF.

This clone was observed a handful of times. The J gene is TRBJ2-5, the V gene TRBV12-3 or TRBV12-4; no clear D gene. Deletions cut 8 bases from V and 4 bases from J, with 8 bases between. CDR3 size: 11 residues. The CDR3 protein is CASASVETQYF. The CDR3 bases are TGTGCCAGCGCTTCGGTAGAGACCCAGTACTTC.

This chain joins TRBV7-2 and TRBJ1-4; D might be TRBD1 (5 bases). V lost 5 bases, J lost 0 bases, and 19 bases lay in between. Germline V gene lookup returns CDR1 SGHTA and CDR2 FQGNSA. The CDR3 has 18 residues. Here the CDR3 reads CASSDVLTASTTNEKLFF. Here the CDR3 DNA reads TGTGCCAGCAGCGACGTCTTGACAGCTTCAACAACTAATGAAAAACTGTTTTTT.

This chain links TRBV6-5 with TRBJ1-1; a weak D match, TRBD1 (5 bases). V was pared by 0 bases and J by 10 bases, with 18 bases between. This CDR3 has 15 residues. CDR1 and CDR2 (germline): MNHEY, SVGAGI. The CDR3 DNA reads as TGTGCCAGCAGTTACTCGAACGGGGACTCCATCGTAGCTTTCTTT. Amino acid sequence: CASSYSNGDSIVAFF.

This clone was seen just once. The chain joins TRBV29-1 to TRBJ2-5; TRBD2 is a possible D gene (5 bases). Trimming took 7 bases from V and 7 from J, leaving 19 bases between them. The V gene's germline CDR1 is SQVTM and CDR2 ANQGSEA. The CDR3 totals 13 residues. This chain's CDR3 is CSAEPGMARTQYF. The CDR3 coding sequence is TGCAGCGCCGAGCCCGGGATGGCCCGGACCCAGTACTTC.

This rearrangement joins TRBV2 to TRBJ2-7; 7 nucleotides line up with TRBD1. This CDR3 has 13 residues. After removal of 11 bases from V and 3 bases from J, the junction contained 10 bases not matched to a gene. The germline V gene encodes CDR1 SNHLY and CDR2 FYNNEI. CDR3 amino acids: CAGPRGRCYEQYV. Written as DNA, the CDR3 is TGTGCCGGTCCGAGGGGGCGGTGCTACGAGCAGTACGTC.

CDR3 in amino acids: CASSLQQGPYNEQFF. The CDR3 bases are TGTGCCAGCAGCTTACAACAGGGACCCTACAATGAGCAGTTCTTC. The chain uses TRBV7-3 and TRBJ2-1; tentatively, D is TRBD1 (6 bases). The CDR3 consists of 15 residues. Germline V gene data show CDR1 as SGHTA and CDR2 as FQGTGA. Trimming shortened V by 2 bases and J by 2 bases, and 10 bases separated the two germline ends.

The chain has TRBV6-6 and TRBJ1-1; TRBD1 matches at 7 bases. This CDR3 is 17 amino acids long. Germline CDR1 reads MNHNY; CDR2 reads SVGAGI (reference sequence). With 5 bases clipped from V and 4 bases from J, the junction kept 16 bases outside the gene matches. The CDR3, as DNA: TGTGCCAGCAGTCCCCATTTAAGGGGGCCCTCCGGCACTGAAGCTTTCTTT. It is translated as CASSPHLRGPSGTEAFF.